Each of the 20 T cell receptor beta chains below was sequenced from the same sample in a study of CD8+CD57+ T cells in acquired aplastic anemia. Patients chosen for sequencing had shown CD8+CD57+ cell expansion by flow cytometry. Genomic DNA was employed as the template in profiling TCR beta VDJ and CDR3. TCRdb processed the reads anew with MiXCR; each CDR3 protein has one entry. In the table there are around 200,000 distinct CDR3 sequences, roughly 50% of which are singletons. The sequencing sample was made of sorted CD4+, CD8+, or CD8+CD57+ T cells (not recorded which) from PBMCs. The receptors come from a human donor with aplastic anemia.

The chain employs TRBV2 and TRBJ2-3, with D tentatively TRBD1 or TRBD2 (5 bases each). Deletions cut 8 bases from V and 5 bases from J, with 14 bases between. In germline, CDR1 is SNHLY, CDR2 FYNNEI. This CDR3 comprises 13 residues. CDR3 protein: CASLGGTGDTQYF. The CDR3 region has the DNA TGTGCCAGCCTTGGTGGGACGGGAGATACGCAGTATTTT.

The V call is TRBV20-1, the J call TRBJ2-6; D might be TRBD2 (7 bases). Trimming took 0 bases from V and 0 from J, leaving 12 bases between them. The CDR3 consists of 17 residues. Germline values: CDR1 DFQATT, CDR2 SNEGSKA (reference sequence). This CDR3 is CSARDRGGTSGANVLTF. The CDR3 nucleotides read TGCAGTGCTAGAGATAGGGGGGGCACCTCTGGGGCCAACGTCCTGACTTTC.

This clonotype has a handful of counts. The chain recombines TRBV11-2 with TRBJ1-5, with D maybe TRBD1 (6 bases). This CDR3 spans 17 amino acids. V lost 0 bases to trimming and J lost 5 bases, with 17 bases between them. In germline, CDR1 is SGHAT, CDR2 FQNNGV. In DNA, the CDR3 is TGTGCCAGCAGCTTAGACAGGGGCCAGGGACGTTATCAGCCCCAGCATTTT. It codes for CASSLDRGQGRYQPQHF. Based on the CDR3 plus reference TRBV11-2 and TRBJ1-5, the full variable domain is EAGVAQSPRYKIIEKRQSVAFWCNPISGHATLYWYQQILGQGPKLLIQFQNNGVVDDSQLPKDRFSAERLKGVDSTLKIQPAKLEDSAVYLCASSLDRGQGRYQPQHFGDGTRLSIL.

About this clonotype itself: A much larger clone differs by one base, so this may be a read error. The chain combines TRBV20-1 with TRBJ2-7, with D tentatively TRBD2 (6 bases). Per germline, CDR1 DFQATT and CDR2 SNEGSKA (reference sequence). Trimming left V 0 bases short and J 9 bases short, with 18 bases between. CDR3 size: 14 residues. The CDR3: CSAREVREEGGQYF. The CDR3 DNA follows: TGCAGTGCTAGAGAGGTCAGGGAGGAAGGCGGGCAGTACTTC.

The genes are TRBV15 and TRBJ1-1; the D is unclear. CDR1 is LNHNV and CDR2 is YYDKDF in the germline V gene (reference sequence). With 1 base removed from V and 1 base from J, the gap between germline ends came to 7 bases. CDR3 size: 14 residues. The CDR3 region has the DNA TGTGCCACCAGCAGAGTTGGTCAGAACACTGAAGCTTTCTTT. Protein product: CATSRVGQNTEAFF.

This chain links TRBV5-5 with TRBJ2-5, with 8 nucleotides matching TRBD1. J was trimmed by 3 bases and V by 7 bases; bases with no gene match: 11. Germline CDR1 reads SGHKS; CDR2 reads YYEKEE (reference sequence). This CDR3 is built from 15 residues. CDR3 coding DNA: TGTGCCAGCGGCACCGACAGGGGCGTGAAAGAGACCCAGTACTTC. This codes for CASGTDRGVKETQYF.

J is TRBJ2-1 and V is TRBV5-4; D remains unclear. CDR1 SGHNT and CDR2 YYREEE come from the germline V gene (reference sequence). The CDR3 extends over 16 amino acids. V was shortened by 0 bases and J by 2 bases, with 12 bases between the two germline ends. CDR3 sequence: CASSLEGPNTYNEQFF. CDR3 in DNA: TGTGCCAGCAGCTTGGAAGGCCCGAACACCTACAATGAGCAGTTCTTC.

With respect to this clonotype: This could be a read error, since a much larger clone is one nucleotide away. The rearrangement links TRBV14 to TRBJ1-4, with a possible D match to TRBD1 (5 bases). The germline CDR1 and CDR2 sequences are SGHDN and FVKESK. This CDR3 has 14 residues. For the CDR3, the DNA is TGTGCCAGCAGCCAAGGGACAAGGAGCGAAAAACTGTCTTTT. Protein: CASSQGTRSEKLSF.

This clonotype appeared many times. The chain recombines TRBV2 with TRBJ2-4; 7 bases map to TRBD1. This CDR3 contains 15 residues. The V gene's germline CDR1 is SNHLY and CDR2 FYNNEI. The V gene end was trimmed by 5 bases and the J gene end by 15 bases; junction bases not matched to a gene: 19. DNA for the CDR3: TGTGCCAGCAGTAGTAGGGACAGCCGTGCCGATCAGCCGTACTTC. This encodes CASSSRDSRADQPYF. Based on the CDR3 plus reference TRBV2 and TRBJ2-4, the full variable domain is EPEVTQTPSHQVTQMGQEVILRCVPISNHLYFYWYRQILGQKVEFLVSFYNNEISEKSEIFDDQFSVERPDGSNFTLKIRSTKLEDSAMYFCASSSRDSRADQPYFGAGTRLSVL.

In its sample, this clonotype was seen many times. The V gene is TRBV20-1, the J gene TRBJ1-6; D perhaps matches TRBD1 (5 bases). There are 14 residues in the CDR3. V lost 6 bases and J 8 bases, leaving 17 bases between the germline ends. Germline lookup yields CDR1 DFQATT and CDR2 SNEGSKA (reference sequence). The CDR3 loop is CSAQTELFDSPLHF. The CDR3 region has the DNA TGCAGTGCCCAGACAGAATTGTTCGATTCACCCCTCCACTTT.

This clonotype was recorded only once. This chain uses TRBV19 with TRBJ1-1, with TRBD1 matching over 8 bases. Unmatched junction bases numbered 9, after V lost 2 bases and J lost 1 base. This CDR3 contains 17 residues. The V gene's germline CDR1 is LNHDA and CDR2 SQIVND (reference sequence). The CDR3 DNA is TGTGCCAGTAGTATAAAGGGGACAGGATTTTGGAACACTGAAGCTTTCTTT. This encodes CASSIKGTGFWNTEAFF. The full variable domain, in which reference TRBV19 and TRBJ1-1 provide the parts outside the CDR3, is DGGITQSPKYLFRKEGQNVTLSCEQNLNHDAMYWYRQDPGQGLRLIYYSQIVNDFQKGDIAEGYSVSREKKESFPLTVTSAQKNPTAFYLCASSIKGTGFWNTEAFFGQGTRLTVV.

Turning to this clonotype: The junction does not match germline at one end; this may be a read error. The chain joins TRBV6-5 to TRBJ1-1, with D tentatively TRBD1 (6 bases). Germline assignment: CDR1 MNHEY and CDR2 SVGAGI. There are 11 residues in the CDR3. CDR3 nucleotide sequence: TGTGCCGGCAGGGGAGGGGTTGAAGCTTTCTTT. This gives the protein CAGRGGVEAFF.

This clonotype has ten or more counts. V is TRBV30 and J is TRBJ1-2; the match to TRBD1 covers 8 bases. After removal of 4 bases from V and 8 bases from J, the junction contained 6 bases not matched to a gene. The CDR3 length is 12 residues. CDR1 is GTSNPN and CDR2 is SVGIG in the germline V gene (reference sequence). CDR3 bases: TGTGCCTGGAAGACAGGGGTGTGGGGCTACACCTTC. This encodes CAWKTGVWGYTF.

The rearrangement links TRBV15 to TRBJ2-7, with 8 bases fitting TRBD1. From germline, CDR1 is LNHNV and CDR2 YYDKDF (reference sequence). This CDR3 has 12 amino acids. V lost 5 bases, J lost 3 bases, and 0 bases stayed unmatched. CDR3: CATSGQGYEQYF. CDR3 DNA: TGTGCCACCAGCGGACAGGGCTACGAGCAGTACTTC.

This clonotype was recorded a few times. J is TRBJ2-3 and V is TRBV7-2; TRBD1 might be the D (6 bases). The CDR3 is made up of 14 amino acids. Looked up from germline, CDR1 is SGHTA and CDR2 is FQGNSA. Trimming stripped 1 base from V and 3 bases from J, with 8 bases between. The CDR3 sequence is CASSLGRGTDTQYF. CDR3 nucleotide sequence: TGTGCCAGCAGCTTAGGCAGGGGTACAGATACGCAGTATTTT.

There are many counts of this clonotype. This sequence joins TRBV5-1 and TRBJ1-4; 8 positions agree with TRBD1. The CDR3 is made up of 16 amino acids. The ends lost 1 base at V and 3 bases at J; junction bases unmatched: 5. The germline gives CDR1 SGHRS, CDR2 YFSETQ. CDR3 DNA: TGCGCCAGCAGCTTGAGACAGGGGAATCCTAATGAAAAACTGTTTTTT. This encodes CASSLRQGNPNEKLFF. Full variable domain (outside the CDR3, taken from reference TRBV5-1 and TRBJ1-4): KAGVTQTPRYLIKTRGQQVTLSCSPISGHRSVSWYQQTPGQGLQFLFEYFSETQRNKGNFPGRFSGRQFSNSRSEMNVSTLELGDSALYLCASSLRQGNPNEKLFFGSGTQLSVL.

This clonotype was picked up many times. V gene TRBV30 combines with J gene TRBJ2-7; D not certain. The V and J ends lost 6 bases and 2 bases respectively, with 11 bases between them. The CDR3 spans 12 residues. CDR1 is GTSNPN and CDR2 is SVGIG in the germline V gene (reference sequence). The CDR3 DNA is TGTGCCTGTACCGCCGACCCCTACGAGCAGTACTTC. Amino acid sequence: CACTADPYEQYF.

With respect to this clonotype: An end of the junction differs from the germline gene, which may be a read error. The chain recombines TRBV4-1 with TRBJ1-6, with a weak D call TRBD1 (5 bases). In germline, CDR1 is MGHRA, CDR2 YSYEKL. CDR3 length: 14 amino acids. CDR3 protein: CASSAGDGNQPLHF. CDR3 DNA sequence: TGTGCCAGCAGTGCGGGGGACGGGAATCAGCCCCTCCACTTT.

The table lists this clonotype with many counts. The chain combines TRBV2 with TRBJ1-1; D is unclear. Trimming took off 1 base at V and 10 bases at J, with 4 bases between the two ends. The CDR3 sequence is 10 residues long. Germline V gives CDR1 SNHLY, CDR2 FYNNEI. CDR3 residues: CASSEVRAFF. The CDR3 nucleotides read TGTGCCAGCAGTGAAGTAAGAGCTTTCTTT.

Comments on this clonotype: It is likely a read error, because the conserved phenylalanine at the end of the CDR3 is missing. V is TRBV7-8 and J is TRBJ1-1; 8 bases match TRBD1. This CDR3 has 15 amino acids. Trimming cost V 6 bases and J 4 bases; bases outside gene matches: 10. The germline V gene has CDR1 SGHVS and CDR2 FQNEAQ. For the CDR3, the DNA is TGTGCCAGCAGTCAAACCGATACAGGGGGCACTGAAGCTTTCTCT. Translated, it gives CASSQTDTGGTEAFS.